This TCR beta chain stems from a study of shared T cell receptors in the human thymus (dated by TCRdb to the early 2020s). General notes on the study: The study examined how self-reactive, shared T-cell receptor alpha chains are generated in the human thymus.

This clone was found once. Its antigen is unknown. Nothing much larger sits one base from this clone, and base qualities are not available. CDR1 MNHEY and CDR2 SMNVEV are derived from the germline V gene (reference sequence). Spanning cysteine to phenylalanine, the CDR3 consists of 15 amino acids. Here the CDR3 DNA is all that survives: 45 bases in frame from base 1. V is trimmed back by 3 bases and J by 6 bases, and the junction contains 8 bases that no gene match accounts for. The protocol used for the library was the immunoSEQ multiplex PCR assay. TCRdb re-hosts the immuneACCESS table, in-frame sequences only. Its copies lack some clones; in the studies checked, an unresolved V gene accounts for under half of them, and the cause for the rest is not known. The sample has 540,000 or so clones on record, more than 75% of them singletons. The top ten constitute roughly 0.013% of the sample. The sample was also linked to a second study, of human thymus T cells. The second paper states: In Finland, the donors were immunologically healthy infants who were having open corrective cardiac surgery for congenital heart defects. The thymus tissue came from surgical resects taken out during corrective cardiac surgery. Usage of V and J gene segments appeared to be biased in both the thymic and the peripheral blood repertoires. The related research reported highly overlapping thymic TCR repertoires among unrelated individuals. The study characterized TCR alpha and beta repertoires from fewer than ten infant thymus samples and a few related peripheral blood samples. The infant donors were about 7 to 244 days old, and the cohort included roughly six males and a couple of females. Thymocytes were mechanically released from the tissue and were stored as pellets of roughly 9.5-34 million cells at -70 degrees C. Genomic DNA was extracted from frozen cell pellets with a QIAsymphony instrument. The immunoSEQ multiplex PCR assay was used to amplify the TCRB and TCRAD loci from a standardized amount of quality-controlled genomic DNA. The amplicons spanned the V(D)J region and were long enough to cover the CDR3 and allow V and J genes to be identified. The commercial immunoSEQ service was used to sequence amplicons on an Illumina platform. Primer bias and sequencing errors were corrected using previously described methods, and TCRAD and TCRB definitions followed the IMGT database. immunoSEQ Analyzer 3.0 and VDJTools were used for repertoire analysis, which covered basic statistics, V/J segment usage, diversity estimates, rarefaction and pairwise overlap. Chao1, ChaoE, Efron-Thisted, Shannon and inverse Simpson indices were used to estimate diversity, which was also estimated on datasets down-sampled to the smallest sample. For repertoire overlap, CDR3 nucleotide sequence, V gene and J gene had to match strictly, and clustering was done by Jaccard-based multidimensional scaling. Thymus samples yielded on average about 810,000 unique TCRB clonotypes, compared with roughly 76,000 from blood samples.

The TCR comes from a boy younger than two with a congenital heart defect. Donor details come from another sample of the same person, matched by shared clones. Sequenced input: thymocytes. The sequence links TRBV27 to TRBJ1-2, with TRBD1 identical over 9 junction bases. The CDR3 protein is CASSFHNRGQNGYTF. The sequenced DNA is TGTGCCAGCAGTTTTCACAACAGGGGGCAAAATGGCTACACCTTC.